The next 19 T cell receptor beta chains were all read from a single sample in a study of T cell responses to AZD1222 COVID-19 vaccine. The data were produced by immunoSEQ multiplex PCR, yet TCRdb's version contains in-frame clones alone and is incomplete. This sample has 50,000 or so clones, with 88% found just once. This specimen was peripheral blood, taken on day 0 of AZD1222 vaccination. The source is an adult in good health.

The chain joins TRBV7-9 to TRBJ2-5; D unclear. With 3 bases removed from V and 9 bases from J, the gap between germline ends came to 14 bases. Germline V gene lookup returns CDR1 SEHNR and CDR2 FQNEAQ (reference sequence). The CDR3 is 13 amino acids. The CDR3 nucleotides read TGTGCCAGCAGCTTCTCTAGGGTGGCGGCCCAGTACTTC. Translating gives CASSFSRVAAQYF.

This chain links TRBV3-1 (or the pseudogene TRBV3-2) with TRBJ2-6; either TRBD1 or TRBD2 may fit D (7 bases each). There are 18 residues in the CDR3. The V gene lost 4 bases and the J gene lost 0 bases, with 16 bases spanning the gap. Germline V gene sequence: CDR1 LGHDT, CDR2 YNNKEL (reference sequence). The CDR3 DNA reads TGTGCCAGCAGCCCCGGGGGGACAGCGATCTCTGGGGCCAACGTCCTGACTTTC. Protein product: CASSPGGTAISGANVLTF.

The genes are TRBV5-6 and TRBJ2-2; TRBD2 matches 10 bases. J was trimmed by 7 bases and V by 4 bases; bases with no gene match: 10. This CDR3 is 16 amino acids long. Germline V CDR1 and CDR2: SGHDT, YYEEEE. In DNA form, the CDR3 reads TGTGCCAGCAGCGAGGTGGCTAGCGGGAGAGTCGGGGAGCTGTTTTTT. Residues: CASSEVASGRVGELFF.

This clone was seen more than once but under ten times. At the DNA level, this CDR3 is encoded by other sequences in the same sample as well. The rearrangement joins TRBV13 to TRBJ2-7; possible D gene TRBD2, 6 bases. The germline V and J ends were trimmed by 5 bases and 2 bases, with 19 bases remaining between them. Germline-derived CDR1 and CDR2 are PRHDT and FYEKMQ (reference sequence). The CDR3 is 16 residues long. The CDR3 DNA follows: TGTGCCAGCAGCACCTTCCGACTAGTACCCCCCTACGAGCAGTACTTC. Residues: CASSTFRLVPPYEQYF.

This clone was found once. This rearrangement joins TRBV10-3 to TRBJ2-7, with D perhaps matching TRBD1 or TRBD2 (5 bases each). V gave up 3 bases and J gave up 9 bases, with 18 bases separating them. This CDR3 is 14 amino acids long. Germline V gives CDR1 ENHRY, CDR2 SYGVKD. The CDR3 loop reads CAISESGPPRGQYF. The CDR3 DNA sequence: TGTGCCATCAGTGAATCGGGACCCCCTCGGGGGCAGTACTTC.

The chain combines TRBV6-5 with TRBJ2-5, with 8 nucleotides matching TRBD1. Losses at the gene ends were 0 bases for V and 7 bases for J; bases not matched to a gene: 7. This CDR3 has 15 amino acids. Germline V CDR1 and CDR2: MNHEY, SVGAGI. The DNA of the CDR3 is TGTGCCAGCAGTTACTCCGGACAGGGAACGGGGACCCAGTACTTC. It yields the protein CASSYSGQGTGTQYF.

The genes are TRBV12-3 or TRBV12-4 and TRBJ2-5; D gene unclear. The CDR3 runs 13 residues. V gave up 6 bases and J gave up 4 bases, with 12 bases separating them. The CDR3 DNA reads as TGTGCCAGCAGGTCCTCGAGTTTAGAGACCCAGTACTTC. Translating it yields CASRSSSLETQYF.

J is TRBJ1-1 and V is TRBV2, with D possibly matching TRBD1 (6 bases). CDR1 SNHLY and CDR2 FYNNEI come from the germline V gene. Trimming shortened V by 2 bases and J by 3 bases, and 7 bases separated the two germline ends. This CDR3 has 13 amino acids. CDR3 nucleotides: TGTGCCAGCAGTGAACAGGGGTACACTGAAGCTTTCTTT. Its translation: CASSEQGYTEAFF.

This chain joins TRBV20-1 and TRBJ2-1, with D possibly TRBD2 on 5 matching bases. Germline V lookup: CDR1 DFQATT, CDR2 SNEGSKA (reference sequence). The CDR3 is 10 residues long. The CDR3 reads CRPSGNEQFF. The CDR3 DNA reads as TGCAGACCCAGCGGCAATGAGCAGTTCTTC.

The V gene is TRBV2, the J gene TRBJ2-2; unclear D gene. The CDR3 runs to 13 residues. V was clipped by 7 bases and J by 4 bases, with 10 bases between them. Germline V gene data show CDR1 as SNHLY and CDR2 as FYNNEI. CDR3 sequence (DNA): TGTGCCAGCACCACCCCGTTCACCGGGGAGCTGTTTTTT. As protein: CASTTPFTGELFF. Variable domain in full (rest from reference TRBV2 and TRBJ2-2): EPEVTQTPSHQVTQMGQEVILRCVPISNHLYFYWYRQILGQKVEFLVSFYNNEISEKSEIFDDQFSVERPDGSNFTLKIRSTKLEDSAMYFCASTTPFTGELFFGEGSRLTVL.

This chain uses TRBV7-2 with TRBJ2-3, with 7 bases matching TRBD2. Germline trimming cut 7 bases from V and 3 bases from J; bases unmatched to any gene: 10. This CDR3 is 15 amino acids long. Germline V gives CDR1 SGHTA, CDR2 FQGNSA. The CDR3 nucleotides read TGTGCCAGCACCTGGGAGGGCGGGACTACAGATACGCAGTATTTT. It encodes CASTWEGGTTDTQYF.

The chain combines TRBV29-1 with TRBJ1-1; the D gene is possibly TRBD1 (5 bases). The CDR3 spans 11 residues. Germline CDR1 reads SQVTM; CDR2 reads ANQGSEA. The V end lost 2 bases, the J end lost 10 bases, and 11 bases lay between the germline ends. The CDR3 DNA reads as TGCAGCGTTGAAAGGGGATCCCGAGCTTTCTTT. It specifies CSVERGSRAFF.

This sequence joins TRBV7-8 and TRBJ2-1, with 9 bases matching TRBD2. Germline CDR1 SGHVS, CDR2 FQNEAQ. Trimming removed 3 bases from V and 10 bases from J; junction bases left unmatched: 10. CDR3 length: 15 residues. Here the CDR3 reads CASSLGSGSEREQFF. The DNA for the CDR3 is TGTGCCAGCAGCTTGGGTAGCGGGAGCGAGAGGGAGCAGTTCTTC.

The chain has TRBV19 and TRBJ2-2, with D possibly being TRBD2 (5 bases). The CDR3 is 14 amino acids. Germline CDR1 reads LNHDA; CDR2 reads SQIVND (reference sequence). The ends were cut back, 6 bases at V and 3 bases at J, with 11 bases in the middle. CDR3 DNA: TGTGCCAGTAGCACCGAGCGGTACACCGGGGAGCTGTTTTTT. It yields the protein CASSTERYTGELFF. The full variable domain, completed using reference TRBV19 and TRBJ2-2, is DGGITQSPKYLFRKEGQNVTLSCEQNLNHDAMYWYRQDPGQGLRLIYYSQIVNDFQKGDIAEGYSVSREKKESFPLTVTSAQKNPTAFYLCASSTERYTGELFFGEGSRLTVL.

The V gene is TRBV12-3 or TRBV12-4, the J gene TRBJ2-7, with D possibly TRBD2 on 5 matching bases. The CDR3 spans 13 residues. V gave up 7 bases and J gave up 3 bases, with 13 bases separating them. DNA of the CDR3: TGTGCCAGCACCAAGGCCGGGGTCTACGAGCAGTACTTC. Its translation: CASTKAGVYEQYF.

The rearrangement links TRBV19 to TRBJ2-4; D might be TRBD2 (6 bases). V was pared by 3 bases and J by 2 bases, with 8 bases between. Germline CDR1 LNHDA, CDR2 SQIVND (reference sequence). CDR3 length: 14 residues. CDR3 region: CASSIAGSKNIQYF. CDR3 DNA sequence: TGTGCCAGTAGTATCGCGGGGTCCAAAAACATTCAGTACTTC. Variable domain in full (rest from reference TRBV19 and TRBJ2-4): DGGITQSPKYLFRKEGQNVTLSCEQNLNHDAMYWYRQDPGQGLRLIYYSQIVNDFQKGDIAEGYSVSREKKESFPLTVTSAQKNPTAFYLCASSIAGSKNIQYFGAGTRLSVL.

Comments on this clone: At the DNA level, this CDR3 is encoded by other sequences in the same sample as well. CDR3: CASSLVPSGANVLTF. The CDR3 DNA follows: TGCGCCAGCAGCTTGGTTCCCTCTGGGGCCAACGTCCTGACTTTC. The chain recombines TRBV5-1 with TRBJ2-6; no reliable D call. The CDR3 is 15 amino acids. The V and J ends lost 0 bases and 0 bases respectively, with 4 bases between them. Germline CDR1 SGHRS, CDR2 YFSETQ.

V and J are TRBV30 and TRBJ1-4, with TRBD1 identical over 7 bases. V lost 0 bases to trimming and J lost 5 bases; unmatched junction nucleotides: 9. CDR1 is GTSNPN and CDR2 is SVGIG in the germline V gene (reference sequence). The CDR3 is 16 residues long. This CDR3 reads CAWSVSRDSLNEKLFF. DNA of the CDR3: TGTGCCTGGAGTGTATCTCGGGACAGTCTCAATGAAAAACTGTTTTTT.

V gene TRBV30 combines with J gene TRBJ2-2, with D possibly being TRBD1 (5 bases). The CDR3 totals 15 residues. Per germline, CDR1 GTSNPN and CDR2 SVGIG (reference sequence). Trimming took off 4 bases at V and 3 bases at J, with 15 bases between the two ends. The CDR3 DNA reads as TGTGCCTGGACGCAGGGTTCGAGGTACACCGGGGAGCTGTTTTTT. It translates to CAWTQGSRYTGELFF. The variable domain in full, completed from reference TRBV30 and TRBJ2-2, reads SQTIHQWPATLVQPVGSPLSLECTVEGTSNPNLYWYRQAAGRGLQLLFYSVGIGQISSEVPQNLSASRPQDRQFILSSKKLLLSDSGFYLCAWTQGSRYTGELFFGEGSRLTVL.